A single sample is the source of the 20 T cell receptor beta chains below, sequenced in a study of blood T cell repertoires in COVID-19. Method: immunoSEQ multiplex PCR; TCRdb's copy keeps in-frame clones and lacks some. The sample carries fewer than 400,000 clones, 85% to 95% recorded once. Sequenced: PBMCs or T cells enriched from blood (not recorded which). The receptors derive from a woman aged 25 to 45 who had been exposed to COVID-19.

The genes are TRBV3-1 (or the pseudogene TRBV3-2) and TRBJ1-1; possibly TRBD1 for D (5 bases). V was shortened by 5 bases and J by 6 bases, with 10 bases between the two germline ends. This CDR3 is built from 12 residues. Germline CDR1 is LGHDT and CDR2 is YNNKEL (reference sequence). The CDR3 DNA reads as TGTGCCAGCAGCTCCCGACAGCCTGAAGCTTTCTTT. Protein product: CASSSRQPEAFF.

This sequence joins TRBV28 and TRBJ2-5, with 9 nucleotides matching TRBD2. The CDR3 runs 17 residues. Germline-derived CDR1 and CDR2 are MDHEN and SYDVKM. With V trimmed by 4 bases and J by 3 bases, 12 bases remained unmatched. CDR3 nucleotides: TGTGCCAGCAGTTCCCCTCGCGGGGGGGCGTTCGAAGAGACCCAGTACTTC. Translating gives CASSSPRGGAFEETQYF.

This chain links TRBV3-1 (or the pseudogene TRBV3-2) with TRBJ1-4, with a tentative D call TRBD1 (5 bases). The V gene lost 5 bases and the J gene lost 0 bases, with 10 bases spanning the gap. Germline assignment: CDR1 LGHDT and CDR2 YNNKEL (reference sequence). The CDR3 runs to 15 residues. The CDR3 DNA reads TGTGCCAGCAGCGTTTGGGGGGCAACTAATGAAAAACTGTTTTTT. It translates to CASSVWGATNEKLFF.

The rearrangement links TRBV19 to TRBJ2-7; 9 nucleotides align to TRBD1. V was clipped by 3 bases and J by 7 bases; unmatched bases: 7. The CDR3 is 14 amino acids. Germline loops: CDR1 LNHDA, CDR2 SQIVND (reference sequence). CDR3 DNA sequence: TGTGCCAGTAGTATTCGAGGACAGGGGAGTGAGCAGTACTTC. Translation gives CASSIRGQGSEQYF.

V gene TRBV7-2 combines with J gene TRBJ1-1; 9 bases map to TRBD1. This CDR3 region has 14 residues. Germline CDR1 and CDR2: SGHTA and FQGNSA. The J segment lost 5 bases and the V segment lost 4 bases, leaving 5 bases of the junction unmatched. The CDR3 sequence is CASSSQGAPTEAFF. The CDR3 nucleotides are TGTGCCAGCAGCTCACAGGGGGCACCGACTGAAGCTTTCTTT.

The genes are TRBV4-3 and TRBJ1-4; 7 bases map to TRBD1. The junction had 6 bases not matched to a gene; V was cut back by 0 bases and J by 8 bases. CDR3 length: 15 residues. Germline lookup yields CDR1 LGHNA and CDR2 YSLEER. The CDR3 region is CASSQDGQGGEKLFF. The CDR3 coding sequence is TGCGCCAGCAGCCAAGATGGCCAGGGGGGCGAAAAACTGTTTTTT.

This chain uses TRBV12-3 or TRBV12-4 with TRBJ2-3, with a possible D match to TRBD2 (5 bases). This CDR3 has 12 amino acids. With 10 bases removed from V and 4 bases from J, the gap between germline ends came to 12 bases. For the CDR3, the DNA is TGTGCCACCGATAAAGCGGCAGATACGCAGTATTTT. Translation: CATDKAADTQYF.

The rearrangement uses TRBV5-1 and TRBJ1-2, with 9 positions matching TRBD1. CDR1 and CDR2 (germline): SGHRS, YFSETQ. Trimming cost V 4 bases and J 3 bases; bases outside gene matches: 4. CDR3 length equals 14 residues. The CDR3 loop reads CASSVGQGDYGYTF. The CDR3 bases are TGCGCCAGCAGCGTGGGACAGGGTGACTATGGCTACACCTTC. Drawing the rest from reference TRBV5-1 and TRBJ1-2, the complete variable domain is KAGVTQTPRYLIKTRGQQVTLSCSPISGHRSVSWYQQTPGQGLQFLFEYFSETQRNKGNFPGRFSGRQFSNSRSEMNVSTLELGDSALYLCASSVGQGDYGYTFGSGTRLTVV.

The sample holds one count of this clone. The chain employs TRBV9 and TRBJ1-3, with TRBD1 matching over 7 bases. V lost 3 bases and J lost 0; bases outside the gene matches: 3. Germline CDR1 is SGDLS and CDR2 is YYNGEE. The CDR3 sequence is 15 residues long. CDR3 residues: CASSGQGHSGNTIYF. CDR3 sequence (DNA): TGTGCCAGCAGCGGACAGGGACACTCTGGAAACACCATATATTTT.

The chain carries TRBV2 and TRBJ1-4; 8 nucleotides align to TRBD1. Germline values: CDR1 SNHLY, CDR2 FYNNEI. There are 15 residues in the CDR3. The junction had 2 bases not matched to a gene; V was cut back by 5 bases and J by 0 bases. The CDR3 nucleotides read TGTGCCAGCAGTCCGGACAGGGCAACTAATGAAAAACTGTTTTTT. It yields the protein CASSPDRATNEKLFF.

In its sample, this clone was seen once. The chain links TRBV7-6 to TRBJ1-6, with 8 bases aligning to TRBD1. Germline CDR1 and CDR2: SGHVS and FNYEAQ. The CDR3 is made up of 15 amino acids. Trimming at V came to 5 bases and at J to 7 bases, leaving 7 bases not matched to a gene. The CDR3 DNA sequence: TGTGCCAGCAGCCCCACAGGGGGACAAAATTCACCCCTCCACTTT. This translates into CASSPTGGQNSPLHF.

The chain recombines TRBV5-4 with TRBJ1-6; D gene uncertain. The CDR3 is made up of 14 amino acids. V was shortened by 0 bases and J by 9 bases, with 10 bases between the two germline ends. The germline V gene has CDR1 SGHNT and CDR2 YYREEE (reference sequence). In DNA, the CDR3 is TGTGCCAGCAGCTTGGACAGTGGGAGTTCACCCCTCCACTTT. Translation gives CASSLDSGSSPLHF.

The CDR3 loop reads CASSYQRGQETQYF. The CDR3, as DNA: TGCGCCAGCAGCTATCAGCGGGGCCAGGAGACCCAGTACTTC. This sequence joins TRBV5-1 and TRBJ2-5, with TRBD2 matching over 7 bases. Germline CDR1 reads SGHRS; CDR2 reads YFSETQ. The CDR3 length is 14 residues. The J segment lost 5 bases and the V segment lost 3 bases, leaving 7 bases of the junction unmatched.

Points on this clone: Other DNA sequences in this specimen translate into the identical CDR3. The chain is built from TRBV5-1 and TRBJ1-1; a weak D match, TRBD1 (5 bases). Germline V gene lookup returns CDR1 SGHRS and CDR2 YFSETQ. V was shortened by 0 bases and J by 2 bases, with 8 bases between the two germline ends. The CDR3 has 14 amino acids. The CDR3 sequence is CASSLDRPNTEAFF. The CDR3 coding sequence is TGCGCCAGCAGCTTGGACAGGCCCAACACTGAAGCTTTCTTT.

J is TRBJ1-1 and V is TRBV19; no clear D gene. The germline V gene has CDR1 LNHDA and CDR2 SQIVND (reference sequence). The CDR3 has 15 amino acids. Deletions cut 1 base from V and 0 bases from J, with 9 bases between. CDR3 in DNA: TGTGCCAGTAGTATAGTTCACCTAATGAACACTGAAGCTTTCTTT. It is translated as CASSIVHLMNTEAFF.

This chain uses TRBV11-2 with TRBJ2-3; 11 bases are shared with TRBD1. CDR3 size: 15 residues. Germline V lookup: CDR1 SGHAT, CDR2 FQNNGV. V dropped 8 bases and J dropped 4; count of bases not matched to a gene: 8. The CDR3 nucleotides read TGTGCCAGCGGCTGGGACAGGGGGTCCGCAGATACGCAGTATTTT. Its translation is CASGWDRGSADTQYF.

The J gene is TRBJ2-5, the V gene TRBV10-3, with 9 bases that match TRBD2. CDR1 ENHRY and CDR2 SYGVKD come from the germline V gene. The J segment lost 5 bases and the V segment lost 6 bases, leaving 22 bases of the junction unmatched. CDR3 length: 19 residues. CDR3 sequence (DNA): TGTGCCATCAGAATGGGAGCAGGCGGGGGGGCCGTGGATTCGGAGACCCAGTACTTC. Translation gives CAIRMGAGGGAVDSETQYF.

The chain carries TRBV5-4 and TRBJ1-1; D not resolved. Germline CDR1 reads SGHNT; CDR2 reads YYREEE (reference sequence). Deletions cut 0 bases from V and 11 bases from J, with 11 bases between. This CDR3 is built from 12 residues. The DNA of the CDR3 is TGTGCCAGCAGCTTGGTAGAGGGAAGGGCTTTCTTT. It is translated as CASSLVEGRAFF. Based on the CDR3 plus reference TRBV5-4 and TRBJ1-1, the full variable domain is ETGVTQSPTHLIKTRGQQVTLRCSSQSGHNTVSWYQQALGQGPQFIFQYYREEENGRGNFPPRFSGLQFPNYSSELNVNALELDDSALYLCASSLVEGRAFFGQGTRLTVV.

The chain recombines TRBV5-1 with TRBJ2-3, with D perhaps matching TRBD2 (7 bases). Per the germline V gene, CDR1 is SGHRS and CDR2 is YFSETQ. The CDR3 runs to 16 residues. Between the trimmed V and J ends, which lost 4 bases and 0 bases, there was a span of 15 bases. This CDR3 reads CASSIFGGPSTDTQYF. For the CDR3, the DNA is TGCGCCAGCAGCATCTTCGGGGGGCCTAGCACAGATACGCAGTATTTT.

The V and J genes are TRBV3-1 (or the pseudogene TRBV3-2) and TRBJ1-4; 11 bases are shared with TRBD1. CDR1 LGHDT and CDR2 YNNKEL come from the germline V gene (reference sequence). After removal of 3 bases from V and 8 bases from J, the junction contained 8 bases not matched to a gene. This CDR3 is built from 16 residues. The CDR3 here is CASSQGSWTGGEKLFF. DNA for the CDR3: TGTGCCAGCAGCCAGGGGAGTTGGACAGGGGGCGAAAAACTGTTTTTT.